The clone carrying this TCR beta chain was seen a handful of times. The data were obtained in a study of T-cell reconstitution after alpha-beta-depleted transplantation in children. Unique molecular identifiers were incorporated when the TCRbeta library was constructed. TCRdb used MiXCR to reprocess the PCR reads, holding one entry per CDR3 protein. The repertoire holds about 400,000 distinct CDR3 sequences, with 20% as singletons. J was trimmed by 3 bases and V by 5 bases; bases with no gene match: 6. The CDR3 is 16 residues long. Germline values: CDR1 SGHVS, CDR2 FQNEAQ. V gene TRBV7-8 combines with J gene TRBJ2-3, with 12 bases identical to TRBD2. The sequenced sample was PBMCs from the stem cell graft donor, obtained from the stem cell graft. The TCR comes from a human donor who donated a stem cell graft to a child with acute myeloid leukemia. The CDR3 loop reads CASSPRLAGVTDTQYF. The CDR3, as DNA: TGTGCCAGCAGCCCTCGACTAGCGGGAGTGACAGATACGCAGTATTTT.